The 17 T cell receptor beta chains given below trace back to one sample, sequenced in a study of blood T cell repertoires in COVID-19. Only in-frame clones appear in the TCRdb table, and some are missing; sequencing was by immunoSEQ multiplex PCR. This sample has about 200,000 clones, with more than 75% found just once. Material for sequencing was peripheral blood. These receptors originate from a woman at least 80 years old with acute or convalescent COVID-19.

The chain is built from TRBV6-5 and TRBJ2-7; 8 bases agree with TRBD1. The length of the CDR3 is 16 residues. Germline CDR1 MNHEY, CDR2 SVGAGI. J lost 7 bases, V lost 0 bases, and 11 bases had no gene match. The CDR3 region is CASSYSTTGVLGEQYF. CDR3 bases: TGTGCCAGCAGTTACTCTACGACAGGGGTGTTGGGAGAGCAGTACTTC.

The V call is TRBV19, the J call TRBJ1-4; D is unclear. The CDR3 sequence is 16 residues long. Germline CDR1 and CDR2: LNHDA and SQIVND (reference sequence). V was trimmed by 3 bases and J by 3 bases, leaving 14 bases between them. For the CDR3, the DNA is TGTGCCAGTAGTATTCGAGGCCGGAGCCCTAATGAAAAACTGTTTTTT. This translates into CASSIRGRSPNEKLFF.

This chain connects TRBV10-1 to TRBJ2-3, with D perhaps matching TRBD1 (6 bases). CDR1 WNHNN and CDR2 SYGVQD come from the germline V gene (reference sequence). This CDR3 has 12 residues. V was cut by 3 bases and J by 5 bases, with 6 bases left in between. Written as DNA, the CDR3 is TGCGCCAGCAGTGAAGGGGGAGATACGCAGTATTTT. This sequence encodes CASSEGGDTQYF.

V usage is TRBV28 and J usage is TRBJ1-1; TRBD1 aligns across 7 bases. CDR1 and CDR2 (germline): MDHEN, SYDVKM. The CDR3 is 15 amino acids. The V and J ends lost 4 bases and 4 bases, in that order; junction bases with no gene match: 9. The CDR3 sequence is CASSSQFTGATEAFF. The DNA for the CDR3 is TGTGCCAGCAGTTCCCAGTTCACAGGGGCCACTGAAGCTTTCTTT.

The CDR3 nucleotides are TGCGCCAGCAGTGGGGAGGCTAGCGGGTACACCGGGGAGCTGTTTTTT. Amino acids: CASSGEASGYTGELFF. The chain uses TRBV5-1 and TRBJ2-2; 8 nucleotides align to TRBD2. The CDR3 covers 16 residues. CDR1 is SGHRS, CDR2 YFSETQ, per germline. The V gene end was trimmed by 5 bases and the J gene end by 3 bases; junction bases not matched to a gene: 9. Full variable domain (missing parts from reference TRBV5-1 and TRBJ2-2): KAGVTQTPRYLIKTRGQQVTLSCSPISGHRSVSWYQQTPGQGLQFLFEYFSETQRNKGNFPGRFSGRQFSNSRSEMNVSTLELGDSALYLCASSGEASGYTGELFFGEGSRLTVL.

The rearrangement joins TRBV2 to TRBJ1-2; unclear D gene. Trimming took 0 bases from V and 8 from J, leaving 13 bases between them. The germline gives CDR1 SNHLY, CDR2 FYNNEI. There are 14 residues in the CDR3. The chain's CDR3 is CASSEARSFMGYTF. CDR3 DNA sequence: TGTGCCAGCAGTGAAGCGCGCTCCTTTATGGGCTACACCTTC.

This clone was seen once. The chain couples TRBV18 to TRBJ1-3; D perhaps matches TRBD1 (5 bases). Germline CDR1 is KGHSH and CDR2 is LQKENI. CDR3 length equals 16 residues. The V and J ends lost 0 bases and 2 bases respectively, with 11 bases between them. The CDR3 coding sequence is TGTGCCAGCTCACCACCCGCAGGGTGGGCTGGAAACACCATATATTTT. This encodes CASSPPAGWAGNTIYF.

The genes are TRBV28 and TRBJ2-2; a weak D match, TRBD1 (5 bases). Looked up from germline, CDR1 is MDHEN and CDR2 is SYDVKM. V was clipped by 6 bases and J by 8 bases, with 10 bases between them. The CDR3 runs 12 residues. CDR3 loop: CASRASGGELFF. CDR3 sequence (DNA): TGTGCCAGCAGAGCATCAGGGGGGGAGCTGTTTTTT.

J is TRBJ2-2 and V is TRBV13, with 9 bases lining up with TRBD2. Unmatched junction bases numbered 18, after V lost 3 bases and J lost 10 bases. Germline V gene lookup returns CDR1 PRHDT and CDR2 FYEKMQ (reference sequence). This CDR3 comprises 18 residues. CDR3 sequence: CASSLGETWTSAQVELFF. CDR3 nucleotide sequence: TGTGCCAGCAGCTTGGGGGAAACCTGGACTAGCGCTCAGGTGGAGCTGTTTTTT.

CDR3 region: CASSPGLVNNEQFF. As DNA, the CDR3 is TGTGCCAGCTCACCGGGGCTTGTGAACAATGAGCAGTTCTTC. V is TRBV18 and J is TRBJ2-1; TRBD1 is a possible D gene (5 bases). The V end lost 3 bases, the J end lost 5 bases, and 11 bases lay between the germline ends. The CDR3 has 14 residues. Germline CDR1 reads KGHSH; CDR2 reads LQKENI.

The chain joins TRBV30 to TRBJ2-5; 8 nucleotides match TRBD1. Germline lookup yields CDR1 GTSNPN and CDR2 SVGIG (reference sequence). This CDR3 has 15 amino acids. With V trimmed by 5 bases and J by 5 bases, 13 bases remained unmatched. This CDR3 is CAWGPQGAMGETQYF. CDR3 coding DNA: TGTGCCTGGGGGCCGCAGGGGGCTATGGGGGAGACCCAGTACTTC.

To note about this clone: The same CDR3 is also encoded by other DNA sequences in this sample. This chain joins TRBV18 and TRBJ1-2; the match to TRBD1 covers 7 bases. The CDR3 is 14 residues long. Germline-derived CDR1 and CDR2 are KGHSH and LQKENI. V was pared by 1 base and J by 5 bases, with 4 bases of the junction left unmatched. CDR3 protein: CASSPQGAGYGYTF. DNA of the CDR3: TGTGCCAGCTCACCACAGGGGGCTGGTTATGGCTACACCTTC. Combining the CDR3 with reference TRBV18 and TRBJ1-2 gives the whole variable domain NAGVMQNPRHLVRRRGQEARLRCSPMKGHSHVYWYRQLPEEGLKFMVYLQKENIIDESGMPKERFSAEFPKEGPSILRIQQVVRGDSAAYFCASSPQGAGYGYTFGSGTRLTVV.

The chain's CDR3 is CASSETWSADEQYF. The CDR3 DNA sequence: TGTGCCAGCAGCGAGACGTGGAGCGCGGACGAGCAGTACTTC. V and J are TRBV3-1 (or the pseudogene TRBV3-2) and TRBJ2-7; D is unresolved. The V end was cut by 5 bases, the J end by 5 bases, with 16 bases between. This CDR3 has 14 residues. From germline, CDR1 is LGHDT and CDR2 YNNKEL (reference sequence).

The CDR3 loop reads CASSRRGRGRAETQYF. The CDR3 DNA reads as TGTGCCAGTAGTAGAAGGGGCAGGGGTCGTGCAGAGACCCAGTACTTC. The chain employs TRBV19 and TRBJ2-5; D is possibly TRBD1 (6 bases). V was clipped by 4 bases and J by 4 bases, with 19 bases between them. This CDR3 comprises 16 residues. Germline loops: CDR1 LNHDA, CDR2 SQIVND (reference sequence).

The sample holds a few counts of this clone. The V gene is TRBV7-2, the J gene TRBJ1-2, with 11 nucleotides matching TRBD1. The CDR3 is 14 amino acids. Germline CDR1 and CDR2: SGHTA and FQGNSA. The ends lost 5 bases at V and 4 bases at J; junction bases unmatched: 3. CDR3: CASSRTGGLYGYTF. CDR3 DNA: TGTGCCAGCAGCCGGACAGGGGGCCTCTATGGCTACACCTTC.

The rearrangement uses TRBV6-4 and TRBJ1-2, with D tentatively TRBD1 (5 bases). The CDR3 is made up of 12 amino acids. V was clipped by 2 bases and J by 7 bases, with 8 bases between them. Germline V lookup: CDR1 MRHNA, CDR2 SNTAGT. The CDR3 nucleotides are TGTGCCAGCAGTGACCAAGGGGTTGGCTACACCTTC. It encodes CASSDQGVGYTF.

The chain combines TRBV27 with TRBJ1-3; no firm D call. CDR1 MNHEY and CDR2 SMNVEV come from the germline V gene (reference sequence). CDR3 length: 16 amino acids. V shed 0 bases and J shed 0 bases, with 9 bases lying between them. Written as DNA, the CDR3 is TGTGCCAGCAGTTTATCGCGGAGATACTCTGGAAACACCATATATTTT. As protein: CASSLSRRYSGNTIYF.